The sequence of this TCR beta chain was determined in a study of CD8+ T cells in alopecia areata (dated by TCRdb to about 2018). In the study overall: The treated patients, all with moderate-to-severe alopecia areata, were enrolled in an open-label pilot trial of oral tofacitinib given at 5 to 10 mg twice daily. RNA was extracted with the PAXgene miRNA kit for fixed scalp, the miRNeasy kit for PBMCs, and the RNeasy kit for mouse skin. Patients stayed on tofacitinib for 6 to 18 months and then had 6 months of follow-up off drug so that delayed response and recurrence could be assessed. Biopsies were taken from tofacitinib-treated patients at baseline and at 4 and 24 weeks of treatment, and a later scalp biopsy was taken in several of the tofacitinib-treated patients. The study used high-throughput TCRbeta sequencing to examine T cell clonal expansion in alopecia areata, in both the C3H/HeJ mouse model and human patients. For the treated patients, the SALT score, which quantifies what percentage of scalp surface area is affected, served as the measure of disease severity. In humans, TCRbeta sequencing was performed on scalp tissue and on sorted CD4+ and CD8+ peripheral blood T cells from healthy controls and from patients with patchy or totalis/universalis alopecia areata. Clonality in the scalp was compared among normal scalp (n=4), patchy alopecia areata scalp (n=8), and alopecia totalis/universalis scalp (n=8). Amplification of TCRbeta CDR3 regions was done by immunoSEQ multiplex PCR using 35 Vbeta forward primers and 13 Jbeta reverse primers.

Spanning cysteine to phenylalanine, the CDR3 consists of 14 amino acids. Solely the CDR3 DNA is kept, with 42 bases framed from the first base. The germline V and J ends show losses of 5 bases and 2 bases respectively, and no gene match explains 6 bases of the junction. CDR1 GTSNPN and CDR2 SVGIG were looked up in the germline V gene (reference sequence). In light of the paper, this sample's time point label describes: about four weeks on oral tofacitinib. The sample's treatment or condition label is to be understood as: oral pan-JAK inhibitor, 5-10 mg twice daily. Peripheral blood and lesional scalp punch biopsies were obtained from patients with alopecia areata. After PBMCs were isolated by density centrifugation and stained for CD3, CD4 and CD8, a FACSAria was used to sort CD4+ and CD8+ T cells. The study at large found these results: Shared TCR sequences between patients were less evident than in mice, which may be partly attributable to HLA diversity in the patient population. The treated cohort was small, with a single nonresponder, so links between baseline CD8+ expansion and response need larger studies. Resident alphabeta T cells in normal human skin are also sequenced, complicating scalp TCR repertoire analysis, unlike mouse skin dominated by gammadelta T cells. Higher clonality and more expanded CD8+ clones were observed in lesional scalp than in normal scalp, particularly in alopecia totalis/universalis, a finding suggestive of antigenic drive. Scalp clonality and the number of expanded CD8+ clones among the top 100 scalp clones were significantly decreased by tofacitinib. During tofacitinib treatment, many expanded lesional clones stuck around in both scalp and blood, and this persistence may partly explain why relapse happens after treatment is stopped.

As for this clone: Its antigen has not been determined. No qualities accompany the bases; no much larger clone lies one base away.

Library generation was performed with the immunoSEQ multiplex PCR assay. For TCR sequencing, RNA was extracted from every sample and reverse transcribed into cDNA to serve as template. First-strand cDNA was synthesized using SuperScript III with a 2:1 mix of oligo-dT and random hexamers. A synthetic immune receptor repertoire was used to gauge amplification bias, and whatever bias remained was removed computationally. In the authors' own workflow: Raw reads were preprocessed to remove errors, and CDR3 was defined by IMGT conventions from the conserved cysteine to phenylalanine. Clonality was computed by normalizing Shannon entropy by log2 of the number of productive unique TCRs and subtracting the result from 1. Scalp TCRbeta sequences were cross-referenced with sorted blood CD4 and CD8 repertoires so that the CD4 or CD8 identity of scalp clones could be inferred. In its TCRdb copy, this immuneACCESS table keeps in-frame sequences only and misses some clones. Where compared with another copy, unresolved V genes explain less than half of these, and the others have no known cause. V and J calls and clone size are copied from that table; D and trimming were computed from the DNA. For this sample the table gives roughly 190,000 clones, of which 60% to 70% were detected only once. Over 0.55% of the sample belongs to the ten largest clones.

The source of this sequence is a human donor with alopecia areata. This chain is built from TRBV30 and TRBJ1-5, and 7 bases in between align with TRBD1. Source: CD4+ T cells sorted from blood, taken at week 4, from a patient treated with tofacitinib. The DNA is TGTGCCTGGGGAACCGGACAGGGCAATCAGCCCCAGCATTTT. This gives the protein CAWGTGQGNQPQHF.